This record looks at one T cell receptor (beta chain) sequence and its context. This sample stems from a study of brain T cells in children with intractable seizures. The time point is: blood from clinic visit 5 months post-surgery; TSC patient then seizure free. Clones were read by immunoSEQ multiplex PCR, and TCRdb kept only the in-frame ones, dropping some. This sample yields hundreds of thousands of clones, of which over 90% are seen a single time; 5% to 7% belongs to the top ten. Germline values: CDR1 MNHEY, CDR2 SMNVEV (reference sequence). CDR3 length equals 16 residues. V shed 5 bases and J shed 3 bases, with 20 bases lying between them.

The TCR originated in a boy in the first two years of life with tuberous sclerosis and intractable seizures. The sequences come from peripheral blood, collected roughly 5 months after surgery. The chain employs TRBV27 and TRBJ2-7; D is uncertain. The DNA for the CDR3 is TGTGCCAGCAGTCCACTGGCGATTGCTATAGACTACGAGCAGTACTTC. This encodes CASSPLAIAIDYEQYF.